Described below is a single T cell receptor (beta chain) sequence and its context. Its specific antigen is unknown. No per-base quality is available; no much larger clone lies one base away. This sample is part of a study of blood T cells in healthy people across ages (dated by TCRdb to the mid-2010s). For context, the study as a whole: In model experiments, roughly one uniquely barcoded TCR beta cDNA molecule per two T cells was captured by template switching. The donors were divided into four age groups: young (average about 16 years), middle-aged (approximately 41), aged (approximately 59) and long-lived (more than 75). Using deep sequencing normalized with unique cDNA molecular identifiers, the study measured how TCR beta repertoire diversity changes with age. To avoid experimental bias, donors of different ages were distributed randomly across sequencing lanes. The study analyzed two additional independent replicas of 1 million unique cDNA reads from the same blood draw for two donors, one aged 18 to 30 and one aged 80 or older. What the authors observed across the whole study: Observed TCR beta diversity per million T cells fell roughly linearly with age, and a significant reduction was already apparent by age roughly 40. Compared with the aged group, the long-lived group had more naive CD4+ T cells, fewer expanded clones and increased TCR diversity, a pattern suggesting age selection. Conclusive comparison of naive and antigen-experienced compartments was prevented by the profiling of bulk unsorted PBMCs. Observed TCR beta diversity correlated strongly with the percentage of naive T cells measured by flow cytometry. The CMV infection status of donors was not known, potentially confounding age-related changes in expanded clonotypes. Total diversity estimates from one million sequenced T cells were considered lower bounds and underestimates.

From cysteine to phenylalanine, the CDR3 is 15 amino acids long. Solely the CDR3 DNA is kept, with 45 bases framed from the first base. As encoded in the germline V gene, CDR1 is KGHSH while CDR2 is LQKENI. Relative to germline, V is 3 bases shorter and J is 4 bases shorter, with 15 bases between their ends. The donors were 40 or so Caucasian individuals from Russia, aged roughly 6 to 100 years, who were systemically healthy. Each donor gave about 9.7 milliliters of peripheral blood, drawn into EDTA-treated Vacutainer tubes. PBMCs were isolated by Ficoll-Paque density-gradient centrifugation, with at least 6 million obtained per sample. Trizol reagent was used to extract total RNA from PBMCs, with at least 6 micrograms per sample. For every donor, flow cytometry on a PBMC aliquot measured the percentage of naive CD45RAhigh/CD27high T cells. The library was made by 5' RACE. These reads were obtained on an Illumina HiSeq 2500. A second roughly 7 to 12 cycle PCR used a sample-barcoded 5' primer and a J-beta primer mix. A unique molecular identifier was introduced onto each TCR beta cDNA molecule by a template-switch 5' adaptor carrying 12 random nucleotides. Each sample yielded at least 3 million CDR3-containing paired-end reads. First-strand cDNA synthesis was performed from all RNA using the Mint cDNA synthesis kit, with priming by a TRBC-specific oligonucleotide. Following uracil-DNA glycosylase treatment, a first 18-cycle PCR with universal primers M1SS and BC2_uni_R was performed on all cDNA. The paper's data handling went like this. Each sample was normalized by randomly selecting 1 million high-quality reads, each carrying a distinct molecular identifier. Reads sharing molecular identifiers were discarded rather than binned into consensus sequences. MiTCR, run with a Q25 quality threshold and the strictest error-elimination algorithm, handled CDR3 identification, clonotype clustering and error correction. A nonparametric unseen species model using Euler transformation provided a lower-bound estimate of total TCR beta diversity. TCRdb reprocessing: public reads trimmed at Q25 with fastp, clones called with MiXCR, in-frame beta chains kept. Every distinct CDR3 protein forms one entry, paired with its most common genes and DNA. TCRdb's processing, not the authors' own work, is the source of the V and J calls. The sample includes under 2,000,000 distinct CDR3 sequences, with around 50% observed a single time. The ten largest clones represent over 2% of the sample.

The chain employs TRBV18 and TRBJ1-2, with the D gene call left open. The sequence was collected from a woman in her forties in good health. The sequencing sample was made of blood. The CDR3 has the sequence CASSPDTARVYGYTF. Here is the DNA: TGTGCCAGCTCACCTGACACCGCACGGGTCTATGGCTACACCTTC.